Listed below are T cell receptor beta chains from one sample, sequenced in a study of blood T cell repertoires in COVID-19. Generated by immunoSEQ multiplex PCR, the TCRdb table keeps only in-frame clones and is missing some. This sample has about 100,000 clones; roughly 90% occur once, and the top ten carry over 2%. The specimen sequenced was peripheral blood. Every receptor here comes from a man aged 45-65 years with active COVID-19. The CDR3 runs from the conserved cysteine through the conserved F or W. Each record gives: V gene, J gene, clone size, D gene, CDR3 DNA, CDR3 protein. The D gene is left open where the match is weak. Part of the rows lack a size; the others show once, few, many or a class for expanded clones.

>TRBV6-6|TRBJ1-2|-|TRBD1
TGTGCCAGCACTGCGGACAGGCCCAAAGGCTACACCTTC
CASTADRPKGYTF
>TRBV9|TRBJ1-1|-|-
TGTGCCAGCAGCGGCAGCGGGGCGAACACTGAAGCTTTCTTT
CASSGSGANTEAFF
>TRBV18|TRBJ1-1|few|TRBD1
TGTGCCAGCTCACCGTTCGACAGGGGGAACACTGAAGCTTTCTTT
CASSPFDRGNTEAFF
>TRBV9|TRBJ2-2|-|-
TGTGCCAGCAGCGTCCAAGGGGGTTGGGACACCGGGGAGCTGTTTTTT
CASSVQGGWDTGELFF
>TRBV19|TRBJ2-6|-|TRBD2
TGTGCCACCAAGCGGGGGGTCGAAGCTGGGGCCAACGTCCTGACTTTC
CATKRGVEAGANVLTF
>TRBV10-3|TRBJ2-3|-|-
TGTGCCATCAGTGGAGGGACACTTAGCACAGATACGCAGTATTTT
CAISGGTLSTDTQYF
>TRBV3-1/TRBV3-2|TRBJ1-2|-|TRBD1
TGTGCCAGCAGCCAAGTGTTCGGGACAGGGGAAGGGGCTAACTATGGCTACACCTTC
CASSQVFGTGEGANYGYTF
>TRBV7-9|TRBJ1-2|-|-
TGTGCCAGCAGCTTAGAGACCGGGAATTATGGCTACACCTTC
CASSLETGNYGYTF
>TRBV11-3|TRBJ1-1|-|-
TGTGCCAGCAGCCCGGAGCTCAGGGGAACTGAAGCTTTCTTT
CASSPELRGTEAFF
>TRBV6-2/TRBV6-3|TRBJ1-1|-|-
TGTGCCAGCAGTCCCAATCGAGTGAACACTGAAGCTTTCTTT
CASSPNRVNTEAFF
>TRBV5-1|TRBJ2-5|once|TRBD2
TGCGCCAGCAGCTTGGTACCGGGGGGTCAAGAGACCCAGTACTTC
CASSLVPGGQETQYF
>TRBV5-5|TRBJ1-2|-|-
TGTGCCAGCAGCTTTACAGGCTATGGCTACACCTTC
CASSFTGYGYTF
>TRBV5-1|TRBJ1-6|once|-
TGCGCCAGCAGCTTGGTCCCATACTCGAGCTCCTATAATTCACCCCTCCACTTT
CASSLVPYSSSYNSPLHF
>TRBV27|TRBJ1-5|-|-
TGTGCCAGCAGTTTATCGGCAGATCAGCCCCAGCATTTT
CASSLSADQPQHF
>TRBV18|TRBJ1-1|-|TRBD1
TGTGCCAGCTCACTCAGTACTTTAACCGGGACAGGGGGCGGCGAAGCTTTCTTT
CASSLSTLTGTGGGEAFF
>TRBV7-3|TRBJ2-1|-|TRBD2
TGTGCCAGCAGCTCTTCAGCGGGGACCCATGAGCAGTTCTTC
CASSSSAGTHEQFF
>TRBV15|TRBJ2-1|-|-
TGTGCCACCAGCCAGGGGTCCATGGGCAATGAGCAGTTCTTC
CATSQGSMGNEQFF
>TRBV4-2|TRBJ2-1|-|TRBD2
TGTGCCAGCAGCCAAGATCGGGGGGGATACAATGAGCAGTTCTTC
CASSQDRGGYNEQFF
>TRBV3-1/TRBV3-2|TRBJ1-2|-|-
TGTGCCAGCAGCCAAGACGGTCACAGGACCTACTATGGCTACACCTTC
CASSQDGHRTYYGYTF
>TRBV29-1|TRBJ2-3|-|-
TGCAGCGTTGACCCAAGCCTCACAGATACGCAGTATTTT
CSVDPSLTDTQYF
>TRBV18|TRBJ1-6|once|-
TGTGCCAGCTCACCGAGCTCCTATAATTCACCCCTCCACTTT
CASSPSSYNSPLHF
>TRBV6-1|TRBJ1-4|-|-
TGTGCCAGCAGTGAGGCCCCTACTAGTCTAATGAATGGAAAACTGTTTTTT
CASSEAPTSLMNGKLFF
>TRBV30|TRBJ2-5|few|TRBD2
TGTGCCTGGAGTGGTCTAGCGGGAGGGTCGGAGACCCAGTACTTC
CAWSGLAGGSETQYF
>TRBV9|TRBJ1-6|few|TRBD1
TGTGCCAGCAGCGTAGGGACAGGGTATAATTCACCCCTCCACTTT
CASSVGTGYNSPLHF
>TRBV7-2|TRBJ2-1|-|TRBD1
TGTGCCAGCAGCTTAGCGCAGGGGGTACCCAATGAGCAGTTCTTC
CASSLAQGVPNEQFF
>TRBV5-4|TRBJ2-7|-|-
TGTGCCAGCAGGCCTCGAGGGGGATCCTACGAGCAGTACTTC
CASRPRGGSYEQYF
>TRBV5-4|TRBJ2-1|once|TRBD1
TGTGCCAGCAGGGGGGGACAGGGCAATGAGCAGTTCTTC
CASRGGQGNEQFF
>TRBV19|TRBJ1-4|-|-
TGTGCCAGTAGGAGGTCCAGTCTTAATGAAAAACTGTTTTTT
CASRRSSLNEKLFF
>TRBV5-5|TRBJ1-2|-|TRBD1
TGTGCCAGCAGCTTACTCGATACAGGGGGTTATGGCTACACCTTC
CASSLLDTGGYGYTF
>TRBV5-1|TRBJ2-1|-|-
TGCGCCAGCAGCTTGGATAGCGGCTACAATGAGCAGTTCTTC
CASSLDSGYNEQFF
>TRBV3-1/TRBV3-2|TRBJ1-1|-|-
TGTGCCAGCAGCCAGGGGGCTCGGGTAGCTTTCTTT
CASSQGARVAFF
>TRBV9|TRBJ1-3|-|-
TGTGCCAGCAGCGTAGGAACGGTGAACTCTGGAAACACCATATATTTT
CASSVGTVNSGNTIYF
>TRBV2|TRBJ2-3|once|TRBD2
TGTGCCAGCAGCTTCCAGACTAGCGGGAGGCGAGATACGCAGTATTTT
CASSFQTSGRRDTQYF
>TRBV6-5|TRBJ2-7|-|-
TGTGCCAGCAGTCACCCGCGGGGGCAGATATACGAGCAGTACTTC
CASSHPRGQIYEQYF
>TRBV18|TRBJ2-5|-|-
TGTGCCAGCTCACCATTTGAGCAACGGGAGACCCAGTACTTC
CASSPFEQRETQYF
>TRBV5-4|TRBJ1-2|-|TRBD1
TGTGCCAGCAGCTTGTTATGGGACAGGGATGGCTACACCTTC
CASSLLWDRDGYTF
>TRBV18|TRBJ1-1|-|-
TGTGCCAGCTCACCATCAGGGGTGGGTACTGAAGCTTTCTTT
CASSPSGVGTEAFF
>TRBV27|TRBJ1-6|-|-
TGTGCCAGCAGACTTTTAGGGGTTTCTTTGTTTTCACCCCTCCACTTT
CASRLLGVSLFSPLHF
>TRBV5-5|TRBJ2-2|-|-
TGTGCCAGCCGCTTGTGGCAAGACACCGGGGAGCTGTTTTTT
CASRLWQDTGELFF
>TRBV2|TRBJ1-2|-|-
TGTGCCGGCAGTGATAAACAGGGTTGGGGTGGCTACACCTTC
CAGSDKQGWGGYTF
>TRBV7-9|TRBJ1-4|-|-
TGTGCCAGCAGCTTGACAGCCGGTAATGAAAAACTGTTTTTT
CASSLTAGNEKLFF
>TRBV10-3|TRBJ1-4|-|TRBD1
TGTGCCATCAGCTCGGGACAGGAAGTTAAAAAACTGTTTTTT
CAISSGQEVKKLFF
>TRBV5-1|TRBJ2-5|-|-
TGCGCCAGCAGCTCCCCGGGAGAGACCCAGTACTTC
CASSSPGETQYF
>TRBV4-1|TRBJ1-6|-|-
TGCGCCAGCAGCCAAGTTCAGGGGTATAATTCACCCCTCCACTTT
CASSQVQGYNSPLHF
>TRBV7-3|TRBJ2-2|-|-
TGTGCCAGCAGCTTAAGCTCCGCCAGCGGGGAGCTGTTTTTT
CASSLSSASGELFF
>TRBV4-2|TRBJ2-7|many|-
TGTGCCAGCAGCCATTCTGGAGGGGGACAGAATCTCTACGAGCAGTACTTC
CASSHSGGGQNLYEQYF
>TRBV11-2|TRBJ1-5|-|-
TGTGCCAGCAGCCGAGACAGAAGTAGCAATCAGCCCCAGCATTTT
CASSRDRSSNQPQHF
>TRBV19|TRBJ2-2|-|-
TGTGCCAGTAAGACTACACAGAACACCGGGGAGCTGTTTTTT
CASKTTQNTGELFF
>TRBV5-5|TRBJ1-4|-|-
TGTGCCAGCAGCCCAAGGGGGTTCGGTAATGAAAAACTGTTTTTT
CASSPRGFGNEKLFF
>TRBV14|TRBJ1-2|-|-
TGTGCCAGCAGACCTACAGGGATGCGGGGGAGCTACATCTTC
CASRPTGMRGSYIF
>TRBV27|TRBJ2-2|-|TRBD2
TGTGCCAGCAGTGGGGAGCGGGACGGGGAGCTGTTTTTT
CASSGERDGELFF
>TRBV20-1|TRBJ1-3|-|-
TGCAGTGCTAGTTTGGCAGCCAGCGGCACCATATATTTT
CSASLAASGTIYF